This T cell receptor (beta chain) was recorded in a study of blood T cell repertoires in COVID-19. Across the study: Acute-phase and convalescent COVID-19 samples originated in the United States, Italy and Spain. T cells, B-cell-depleted T cells, or PBMCs supplied cDNA or gDNA.

Per the original methods: Amplifying reference gene primers gave estimates of nucleated cell counts. Measured with immunoSEQ multiplex PCR; TCRdb has only the in-frame clones, and not every one. That table gives V, J and clone size, and the DNA gave D and trimming. The table has tens of thousands of clones, 91% seen once. CDR3 length: 17 residues. Looked up from germline, CDR1 is SGHAT and CDR2 is FQNNGV. The germline V and J ends were trimmed by 0 bases and 2 bases, with 17 bases remaining between them. The chain couples TRBV11-2 to TRBJ2-7, with D maybe TRBD1 (6 bases). The TCR was taken from a human donor in a cohort sampled during active COVID-19. Sequences were obtained from peripheral blood. CDR3 DNA: TGTGCCAGCAGCTTAGAGGTGGGGGCTCTCCTCCCCTACGAGCAGTACTTC. Its translation is CASSLEVGALLPYEQYF. Full variable domain (outside the CDR3, taken from reference TRBV11-2 and TRBJ2-7): EAGVAQSPRYKIIEKRQSVAFWCNPISGHATLYWYQQILGQGPKLLIQFQNNGVVDDSQLPKDRFSAERLKGVDSTLKIQPAKLEDSAVYLCASSLEVGALLPYEQYFGPGTRLTVT.